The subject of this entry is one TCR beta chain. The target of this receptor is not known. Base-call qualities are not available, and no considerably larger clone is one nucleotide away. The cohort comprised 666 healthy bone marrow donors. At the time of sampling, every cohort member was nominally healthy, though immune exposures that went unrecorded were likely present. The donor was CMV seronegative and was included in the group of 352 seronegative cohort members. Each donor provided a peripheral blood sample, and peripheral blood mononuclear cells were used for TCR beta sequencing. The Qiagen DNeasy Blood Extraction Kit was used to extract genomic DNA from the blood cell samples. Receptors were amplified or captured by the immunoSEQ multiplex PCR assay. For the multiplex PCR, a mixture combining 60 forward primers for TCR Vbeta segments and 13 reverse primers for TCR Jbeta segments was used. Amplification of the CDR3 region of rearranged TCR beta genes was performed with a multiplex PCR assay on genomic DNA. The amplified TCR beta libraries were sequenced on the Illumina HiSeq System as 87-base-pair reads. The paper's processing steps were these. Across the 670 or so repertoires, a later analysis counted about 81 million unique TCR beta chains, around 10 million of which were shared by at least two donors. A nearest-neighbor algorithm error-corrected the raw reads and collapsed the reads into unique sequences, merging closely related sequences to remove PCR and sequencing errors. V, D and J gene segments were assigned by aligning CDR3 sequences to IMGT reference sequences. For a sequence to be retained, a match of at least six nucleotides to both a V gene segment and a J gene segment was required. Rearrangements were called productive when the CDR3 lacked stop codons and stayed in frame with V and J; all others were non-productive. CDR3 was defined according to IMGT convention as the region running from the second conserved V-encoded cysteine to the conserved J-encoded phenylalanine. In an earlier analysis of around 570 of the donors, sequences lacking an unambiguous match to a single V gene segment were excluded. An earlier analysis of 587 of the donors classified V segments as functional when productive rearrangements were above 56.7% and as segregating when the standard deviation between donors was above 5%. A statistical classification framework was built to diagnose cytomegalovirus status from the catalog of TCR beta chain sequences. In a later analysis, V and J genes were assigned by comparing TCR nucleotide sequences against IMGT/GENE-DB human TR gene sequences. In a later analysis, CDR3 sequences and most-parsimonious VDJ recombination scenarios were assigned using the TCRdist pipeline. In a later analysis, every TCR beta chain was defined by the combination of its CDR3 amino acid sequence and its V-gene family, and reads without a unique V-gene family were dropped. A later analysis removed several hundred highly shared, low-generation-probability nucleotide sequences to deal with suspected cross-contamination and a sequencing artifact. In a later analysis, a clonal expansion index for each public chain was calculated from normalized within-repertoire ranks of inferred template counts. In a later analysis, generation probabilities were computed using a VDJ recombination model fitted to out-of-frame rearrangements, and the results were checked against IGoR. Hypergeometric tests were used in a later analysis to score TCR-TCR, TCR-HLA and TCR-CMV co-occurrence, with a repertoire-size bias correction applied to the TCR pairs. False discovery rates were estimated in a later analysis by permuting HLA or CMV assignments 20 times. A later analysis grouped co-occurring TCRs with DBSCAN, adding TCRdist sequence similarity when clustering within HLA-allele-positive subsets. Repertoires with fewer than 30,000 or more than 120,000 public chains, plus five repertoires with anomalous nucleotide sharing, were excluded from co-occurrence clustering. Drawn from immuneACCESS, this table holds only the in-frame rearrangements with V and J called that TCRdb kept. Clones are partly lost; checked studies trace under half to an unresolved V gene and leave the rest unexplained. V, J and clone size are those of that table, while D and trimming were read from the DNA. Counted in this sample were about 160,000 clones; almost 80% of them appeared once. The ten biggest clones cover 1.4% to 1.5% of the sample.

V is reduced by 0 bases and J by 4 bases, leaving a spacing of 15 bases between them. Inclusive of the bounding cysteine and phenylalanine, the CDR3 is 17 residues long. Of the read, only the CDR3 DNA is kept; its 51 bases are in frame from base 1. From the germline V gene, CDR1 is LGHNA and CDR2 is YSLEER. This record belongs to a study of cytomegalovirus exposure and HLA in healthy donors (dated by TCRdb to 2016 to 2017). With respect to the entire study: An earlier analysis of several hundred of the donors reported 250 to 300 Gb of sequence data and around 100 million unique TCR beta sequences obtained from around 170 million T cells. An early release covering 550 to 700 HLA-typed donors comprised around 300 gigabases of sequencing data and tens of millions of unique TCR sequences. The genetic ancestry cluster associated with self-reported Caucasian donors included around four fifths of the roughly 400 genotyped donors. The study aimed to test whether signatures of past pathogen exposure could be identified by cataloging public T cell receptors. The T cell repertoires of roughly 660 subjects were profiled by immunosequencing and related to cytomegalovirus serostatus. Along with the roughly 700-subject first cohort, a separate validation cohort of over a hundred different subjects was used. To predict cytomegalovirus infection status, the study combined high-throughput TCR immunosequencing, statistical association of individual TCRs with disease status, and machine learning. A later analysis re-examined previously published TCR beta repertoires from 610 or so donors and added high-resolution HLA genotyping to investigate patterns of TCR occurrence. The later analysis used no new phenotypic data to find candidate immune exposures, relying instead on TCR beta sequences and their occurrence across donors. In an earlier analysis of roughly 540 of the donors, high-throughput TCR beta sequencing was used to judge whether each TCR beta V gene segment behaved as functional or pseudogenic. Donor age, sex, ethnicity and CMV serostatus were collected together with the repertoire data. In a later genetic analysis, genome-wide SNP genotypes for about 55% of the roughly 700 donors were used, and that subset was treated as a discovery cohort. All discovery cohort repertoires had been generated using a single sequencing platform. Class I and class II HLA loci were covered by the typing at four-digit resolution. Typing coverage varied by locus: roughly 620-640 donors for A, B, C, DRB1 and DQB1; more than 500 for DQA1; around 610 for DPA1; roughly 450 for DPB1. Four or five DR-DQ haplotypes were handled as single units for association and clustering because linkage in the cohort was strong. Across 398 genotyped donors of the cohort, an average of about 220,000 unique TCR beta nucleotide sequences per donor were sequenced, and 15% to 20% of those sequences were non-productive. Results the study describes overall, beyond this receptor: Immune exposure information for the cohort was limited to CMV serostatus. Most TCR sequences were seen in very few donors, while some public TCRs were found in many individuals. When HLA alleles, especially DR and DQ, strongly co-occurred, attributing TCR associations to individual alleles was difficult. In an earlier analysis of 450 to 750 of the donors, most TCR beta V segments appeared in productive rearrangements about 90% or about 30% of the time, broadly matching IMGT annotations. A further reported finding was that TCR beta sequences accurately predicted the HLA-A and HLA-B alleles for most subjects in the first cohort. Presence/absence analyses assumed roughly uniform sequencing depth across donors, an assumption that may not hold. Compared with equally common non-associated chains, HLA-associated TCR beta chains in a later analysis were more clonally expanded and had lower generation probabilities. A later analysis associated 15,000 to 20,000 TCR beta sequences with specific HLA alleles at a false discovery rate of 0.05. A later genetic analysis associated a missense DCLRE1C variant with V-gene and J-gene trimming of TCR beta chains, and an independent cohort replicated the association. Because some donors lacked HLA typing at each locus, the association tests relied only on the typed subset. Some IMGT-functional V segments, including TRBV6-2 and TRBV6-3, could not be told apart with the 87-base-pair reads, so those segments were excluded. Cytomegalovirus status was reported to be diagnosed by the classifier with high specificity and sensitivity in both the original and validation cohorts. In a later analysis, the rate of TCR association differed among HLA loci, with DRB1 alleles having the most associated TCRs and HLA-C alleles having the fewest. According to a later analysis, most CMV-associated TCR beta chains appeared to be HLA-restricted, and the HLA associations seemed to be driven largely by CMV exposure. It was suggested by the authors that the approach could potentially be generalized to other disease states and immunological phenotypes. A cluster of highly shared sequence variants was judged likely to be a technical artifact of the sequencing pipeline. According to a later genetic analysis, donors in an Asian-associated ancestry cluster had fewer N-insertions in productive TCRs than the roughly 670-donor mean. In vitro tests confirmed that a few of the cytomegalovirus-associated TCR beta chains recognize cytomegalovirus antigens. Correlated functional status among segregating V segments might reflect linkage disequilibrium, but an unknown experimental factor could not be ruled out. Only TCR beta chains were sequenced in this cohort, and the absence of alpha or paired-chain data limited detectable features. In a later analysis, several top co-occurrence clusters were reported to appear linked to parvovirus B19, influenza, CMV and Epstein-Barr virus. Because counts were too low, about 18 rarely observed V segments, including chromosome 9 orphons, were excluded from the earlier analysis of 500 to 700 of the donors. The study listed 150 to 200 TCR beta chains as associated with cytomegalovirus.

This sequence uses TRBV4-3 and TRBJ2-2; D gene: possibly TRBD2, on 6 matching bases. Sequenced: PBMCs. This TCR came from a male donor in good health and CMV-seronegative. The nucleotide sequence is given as TGCGCCAGCAGCCAAGAGAGGAGGGGCCCGGGCACCGGGGAGCTGTTTTTT. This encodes CASSQERRGPGTGELFF.